The next 6 T cell receptor beta chains were all read from a single sample in a study of CD8 T cells in ankylosing spondylitis. TCRdb reprocessed the 5' RACE reads via MiXCR and lists one record per CDR3 protein. The table has about 33,000 distinct CDR3 sequences, around an eighth seen once. The material sequenced was synovial fluid, either unsorted or a sorted T cell fraction (not recorded which). The source of these receptors is a male donor with ankylosing spondylitis.

This clonotype was recorded many times. The V call is TRBV5-1, the J call TRBJ2-7; D gene uncertain. V was shortened by 1 base and J by 4 bases, with 6 bases between the two germline ends. Germline V CDR1 and CDR2: SGHRS, YFSETQ. The CDR3 spans 12 residues. The CDR3: CASSLYDYEQYF. Written as DNA, the CDR3 is TGCGCCAGCAGCTTGTACGATTACGAGCAGTACTTC.

The table lists this clonotype with many counts. V is TRBV29-1 and J is TRBJ1-5; tentatively, D is TRBD1 (5 bases). This CDR3 is 13 amino acids long. The germline V and J ends were trimmed by 4 bases and 9 bases, with 16 bases remaining between them. Germline V gene lookup returns CDR1 SQVTM and CDR2 ANQGSEA. Written as DNA, the CDR3 is TGCAGCGTTGGAACAGGTGAAGCGGGGCCCCAGCATTTT. Protein product: CSVGTGEAGPQHF.

J is TRBJ2-3 and V is TRBV5-6; possible D gene TRBD2, 6 bases. The CDR3 sequence is 17 residues long. CDR1 SGHDT and CDR2 YYEEEE come from the germline V gene. V was cut by 0 bases and J by 7 bases, with 21 bases left in between. The DNA of the CDR3 is TGTGCCAGCAGCTTGGTGCCCGCGGGGCCTAATTTAAATACGCAGTATTTT. Amino acid sequence: CASSLVPAGPNLNTQYF.

This clonotype has only a few counts. The chain recombines TRBV5-1 with TRBJ1-1; D is unresolved. From germline, CDR1 is SGHRS and CDR2 YFSETQ. The CDR3 spans 13 residues. The V end was cut by 5 bases, the J end by 0 bases, with 8 bases between. The CDR3: CASRSEVNTEAFF. The CDR3 bases are TGCGCCAGCAGATCGGAGGTGAACACTGAAGCTTTCTTT.

At least ten counts were recorded for this clonotype. V usage is TRBV7-9 and J usage is TRBJ2-1; D is unresolved. Germline CDR1 SEHNR, CDR2 FQNEAQ (reference sequence). There are 12 residues in the CDR3. Between the trimmed V and J ends, which lost 4 bases and 11 bases, there was a span of 12 bases. CDR3 sequence: CASSSDSPQQFF. CDR3 nucleotides: TGTGCCAGCAGCTCGGATAGTCCCCAGCAGTTCTTC. The full variable domain, rest sourced from reference TRBV7-9 and TRBJ2-1, is DTGVSQNPRHKITKRGQNVTFRCDPISEHNRLYWYRQTLGQGPEFLTYFQNEAQLEKSRLLSDRFSAERPKGSFSTLEIQRTEQGDSAMYLCASSSDSPQQFFGPGTRLTVL.

The rearrangement uses TRBV7-6 and TRBJ2-7, with 7 bases aligning to TRBD1. Per germline, CDR1 SGHVS and CDR2 FNYEAQ. Losses at the gene ends were 4 bases for V and 3 bases for J; bases not matched to a gene: 15. CDR3 length: 17 amino acids. The CDR3 DNA reads as TGTGCCAGCAGCTCTTGGCTTACCGGGACAGCCAACTACGAGCAGTACTTC. The encoded protein is CASSSWLTGTANYEQYF.